The rows below give T cell receptor beta chains drawn from one sample of a study of OX40 agonist ivuxolimab in advanced cancers. Some clones are missing from TCRdb's copy, which holds only in-frame ones; the method was immunoSEQ multiplex PCR. The repertoire holds roughly 83,000 clones, with roughly nine tenths as singletons. Here the sequenced sample was CD4+ or CD8+ T cells sorted from blood, taken in a trial of the OX40 agonist ivuxolimab. Receptors were obtained from an adult with an advanced solid tumor such as melanoma, head and neck, liver or kidney cancer. CDR3s include the opening cysteine and the closing phenylalanine or tryptophan. Fields, in order: clone size, D gene, J gene, V gene, CDR3 protein, CDR3 DNA. The D gene is left open where the match is weak. A clone size is listed for some rows: how often the clone was seen (once, few, many), or a class if it is expanded.

>.|.|TRBJ1-1|TRBV30
CAWSVGTEAFF
TGTGCCTGGAGTGTGGGAACTGAAGCTTTCTTT
>.|.|TRBJ1-5|TRBV30
CAWSTGIGDQPQHF
TGTGCCTGGAGTACGGGGATAGGGGATCAGCCCCAGCATTTT
>.|.|TRBJ1-3|TRBV13
CASSLGYPGNTIYF
TGTGCCAGCAGCTTAGGGTATCCCGGAAACACCATATATTTT
>.|.|TRBJ1-5|TRBV5-5
CASSLVGAGNQPQHF
TGTGCCAGCAGCTTGGTGGGGGCAGGGAATCAGCCCCAGCATTTT
>.|TRBD2|TRBJ2-1|TRBV6-5
CASSYGTSNEQFF
TGTGCCAGCAGTTATGGGACTAGCAATGAGCAGTTCTTC
>.|TRBD2|TRBJ2-7|TRBV11-2
CASSFTLAGARSYEQYF
TGTGCCAGCAGCTTTACACTAGCGGGAGCTCGCTCCTACGAGCAGTACTTC
>.|.|TRBJ2-3|TRBV5-4
CASSSPPTDTQYF
TGTGCCAGCAGCTCCCCACCCACAGATACGCAGTATTTT
>once|.|TRBJ1-3|TRBV11-2
CASSFPKDTIYF
TGTGCCAGCAGCTTCCCTAAAGACACCATATATTTT
>.|TRBD1|TRBJ1-1|TRBV4-2
CASRNRGNTEAFF
TGTGCCAGCCGCAACAGGGGGAACACTGAAGCTTTCTTT
>once|.|TRBJ2-5|TRBV7-9
CASSDAGYQETQYF
TGTGCCAGCAGCGATGCGGGGTACCAAGAGACCCAGTACTTC
>.|TRBD1|TRBJ1-1|TRBV4-1
CASSPGTGGASAFF
TGCGCCAGCAGCCCCGGGACAGGGGGCGCATCGGCTTTCTTT
>.|TRBD1|TRBJ2-1|TRBV14
CASSRRDRDLTGQFF
TGTGCCAGCAGCCGACGGGACAGGGATTTAACAGGGCAGTTCTTC
>few|.|TRBJ1-1|TRBV13
CASSLLGSEAFF
TGTGCCAGCAGCTTATTGGGATCTGAAGCTTTCTTT
>.|TRBD1|TRBJ2-5|TRBV28
CASSYDREETQYF
TGTGCCAGCAGTTACGACAGGGAAGAGACCCAGTACTTC
>.|.|TRBJ2-7|TRBV29-1
CSVIGARGYEQYF
TGCAGCGTCATCGGGGCCAGGGGCTACGAGCAGTACTTC
>.|.|TRBJ1-2|TRBV28
CASSLYQVPLEGYGYTF
TGTGCCAGCAGTTTATATCAGGTACCCCTGGAAGGATATGGCTACACCTTC
>once|.|TRBJ2-1|TRBV7-9
CASSLRRVFANNEQFF
TGTGCCAGCAGCTTAAGGAGAGTGTTCGCGAACAATGAGCAGTTCTTC
>.|.|TRBJ2-7|TRBV12-5
CASGFDSRGPEQYF
TGTGCTAGTGGTTTTGACAGTCGGGGTCCCGAGCAGTACTTC
>once|.|TRBJ1-1|TRBV11-2
CASSLPPRTENTEAFF
TGTGCCAGCAGCTTGCCCCCAAGGACAGAGAACACTGAAGCTTTCTTT
>.|.|TRBJ1-5|TRBV28
CASNLVTYSNQPQHF
TGTGCCAGCAATTTAGTTACCTATAGCAATCAGCCCCAGCATTTT
>few|TRBD1|TRBJ1-6|TRBV9
CASSARTGGSPLHF
TGTGCCAGCAGCGCCCGGACAGGGGGTTCACCCCTCCACTTT
>.|.|TRBJ1-5|TRBV19
CASSIRGYNQPQHF
TGTGCCAGTAGTATACGGGGCTACAATCAGCCCCAGCATTTT
>.|.|TRBJ1-5|TRBV4-2
CASSQGAGGEVGQPQHF
TGTGCCAGCAGCCAAGGAGCCGGAGGGGAGGTTGGTCAGCCCCAGCATTTT
>once|.|TRBJ1-2|TRBV21-1
CASSKVGSNRGYTF
TGTGCCAGCAGCAAAGTGGGAAGTAATCGGGGCTACACCTTC
>.|TRBD1|TRBJ2-3|TRBV2
CASSEALRGQAEADTQYF
TGTGCCAGCAGTGAAGCGCTTAGAGGACAGGCCGAAGCAGATACGCAGTATTTT
>.|TRBD1|TRBJ1-1|TRBV2
CASRVTGTGDPEAFF
TGTGCCAGCAGGGTAACCGGGACAGGGGACCCTGAAGCTTTCTTT
>.|.|TRBJ2-2|TRBV15
CATSRDKLTGELFF
TGTGCCACCAGCAGAGATAAGCTCACCGGGGAGCTGTTTTTT
>once|TRBD2|TRBJ2-3|TRBV4-1
CASSPTSGRPTDTQYF
TGCGCCAGCAGCCCAACCAGCGGGAGACCCACAGATACGCAGTATTTT
>few|.|TRBJ1-1|TRBV29-1
CSVVGLREAFF
TGCAGCGTTGTCGGGCTCCGCGAAGCTTTCTTT
>.|TRBD1|TRBJ1-1|TRBV6-5
CASSDRVEAFF
TGTGCCAGCAGTGACAGGGTTGAAGCTTTCTTT
>.|.|TRBJ1-4|TRBV15
CATRAFGLNEKLFF
TGTGCCACCAGAGCCTTCGGACTTAATGAAAAACTGTTTTTT
>.|TRBD2|TRBJ2-1|TRBV28
CASRERGGLAYNEQFF
TGTGCCAGCAGAGAACGGGGGGGCCTGGCCTACAATGAGCAGTTCTTC
>.|.|TRBJ1-1|TRBV12-5
CASAFTTGTEAFF
TGTGCTAGTGCCTTTACTACAGGGACTGAAGCTTTCTTT
>.|.|TRBJ2-7|TRBV28
CASSWTEAYEQYF
TGTGCCAGCAGTTGGACGGAAGCCTACGAGCAGTACTTC
>.|.|TRBJ2-3|TRBV2
CASSEARYDSDTQYF
TGTGCCAGCAGTGAAGCGCGGTATGATTCGGATACGCAGTATTTT
>.|.|TRBJ2-3|TRBV28
CASRTTAEYTDTQYF
TGTGCCAGCAGGACGACAGCGGAATACACAGATACGCAGTATTTT
>.|TRBD1|TRBJ1-5|TRBV6-5
CASSMTGGKNQPQHF
TGTGCCAGCAGTATGACAGGGGGGAAGAATCAGCCCCAGCATTTT
>.|TRBD2|TRBJ2-1|TRBV29-1
CSVEPPRGSGNEQFF
TGCAGCGTTGAACCCCCGCGGGGGAGTGGGAATGAGCAGTTCTTC
>.|.|TRBJ2-1|TRBV7-3
CASSLGGAGSYNEQFF
TGTGCCAGCAGCTTGGGGGGAGCGGGCTCCTACAATGAGCAGTTCTTC
>.|.|TRBJ2-7|TRBV28
CASSFYRYYEQYF
TGTGCCAGCAGTTTCTACAGATACTACGAGCAGTACTTC
>few|TRBD1|TRBJ1-5|TRBV28
CASSPRTGYNQPQHF
TGTGCCAGCAGTCCCAGGACAGGGTACAATCAGCCCCAGCATTTT
>few|.|TRBJ1-6|TRBV6-5
CASSYVSGIPLHF
TGTGCCAGCAGTTACGTCTCAGGGATTCCCCTCCACTTT
>few|.|TRBJ2-5|TRBV28
CASRKGSTRTQYF
TGTGCCAGCAGGAAGGGGTCGACCAGGACCCAGTACTTC
>once|TRBD1|TRBJ1-5|TRBV2
CASRRGLSNQPQHF
TGTGCCAGCAGAAGGGGGCTTAGCAATCAGCCCCAGCATTTT
>.|.|TRBJ1-5|TRBV7-6
CASSLGGSFNQPQHF
TGTGCCAGCAGCTTAGGGGGGTCCTTCAATCAGCCCCAGCATTTT
>.|.|TRBJ2-1|TRBV19
CASPPPDPAPPANEQFF
TGTGCCAGTCCCCCTCCCGATCCGGCCCCCCCCGCCAATGAGCAGTTCTTC
>.|.|TRBJ2-2|TRBV4-1
CASSLAPGLNTGELFF
TGCGCCAGCAGCCTCGCCCCAGGATTGAACACCGGGGAGCTGTTTTTT
>once|TRBD2|TRBJ2-1|TRBV5-4
CASSQIAGAYNEQFF
TGTGCCAGCAGCCAGATAGCGGGGGCGTACAATGAGCAGTTCTTC
>.|TRBD1|TRBJ1-1|TRBV18
CASSPRQGVSDTEAFF
TGTGCCAGCTCACCGAGACAGGGGGTATCGGACACTGAAGCTTTCTTT
>.|.|TRBJ2-5|TRBV14
CASSLQETQYF
TGTGCCAGCAGTCTCCAAGAGACCCAGTACTTC
>.|TRBD2|TRBJ2-3|TRBV11-2
CASSLSGGWFSDTQYF
TGTGCCAGCAGCCTTAGCGGGGGGTGGTTCTCCGATACGCAGTATTTT
>.|.|TRBJ1-2|TRBV7-9
CASSLGGASYGYTF
TGTGCCAGCAGCTTAGGGGGGGCATCCTATGGCTACACCTTC